Listed below are T cell receptor beta chains from one sample, sequenced in a study of blood T cell repertoires in COVID-19. Only in-frame clones appear in the TCRdb table, and some are missing; sequencing was by immunoSEQ multiplex PCR. The sample holds 65,000 to 95,000 clones, around 88% seen once. The sequenced sample was peripheral blood. The receptors come from a man in his thirties or forties with acute or convalescent COVID-19. CDR3s include the opening cysteine and the closing phenylalanine or tryptophan. D genes are given only for firm matches.

16,TRBD2,TRBJ2-5,TRBV10-2,CASSGGSGRPQETQYF
14,NA,TRBJ2-7,TRBV5-1,CASSLGAPSTEQYF
14,TRBD2,TRBJ2-5,TRBV30,CAWKVTSGKETQYF
16,NA,TRBJ2-3,TRBV14,CASSQARRTSTDTQYF
15,NA,TRBJ2-7,TRBV27,CASKVQDSPQNEQYF
13,NA,TRBJ1-4,TRBV27,CASSSGGPEKLFF
14,TRBD2,TRBJ2-1,TRBV9,CASSSSGSYNEQFF
15,TRBD2,TRBJ2-1,TRBV7-9,CASSGGGSSYNEQFF
17,TRBD2,TRBJ2-5,TRBV2,CASSESASGHYGETQYF
14,NA,TRBJ2-7,TRBV7-9,CASSLDGSNYEQYF
16,TRBD1,TRBJ1-6,TRBV4-2,CASSQEVNRGNSPLHF
14,NA,TRBJ1-3,TRBV11-2,CASSAQVSGNTIYF
13,NA,TRBJ2-1,TRBV4-1,CASSQAWGGAKFF
14,NA,TRBJ2-7,TRBV28,CASSLYSFPYEQYF
16,NA,TRBJ2-2,TRBV7-2,CASSLQSQVRTGELFF
16,TRBD1,TRBJ2-1,TRBV7-9,CASSGSHRGSYNEQFF
15,TRBD1,TRBJ2-5,TRBV28,CASSYRTGGQETQYF
13,NA,TRBJ2-7,TRBV6-4,CASVYELLYEQYF
15,NA,TRBJ2-7,TRBV7-2,CASSPRSSASYEQYF
16,TRBD1,TRBJ2-1,TRBV27,CASSFGNLDRGNEQFF
15,TRBD2,TRBJ2-3,TRBV9,CASSPGARGEDTQYF
13,NA,TRBJ2-1,TRBV7-3,CASSLENNNEQFF
16,NA,TRBJ2-7,TRBV4-3,CASSQEMESAPYEQYF
16,NA,TRBJ2-2,TRBV7-8,CASSLERQTNTGELFF
15,TRBD2,TRBJ2-7,TRBV7-9,CASSRGLAASYEQYF
14,NA,TRBJ1-2,TRBV7-2,CASSSPRIGGGYTF
15,TRBD1,TRBJ1-2,TRBV6-5,CASSYSGRGEDGYTF
15,NA,TRBJ2-3,TRBV6-1,CASSENISPADTQYF
11,NA,TRBJ1-2,TRBV5-1,CASTLGDGYTF
13,NA,TRBJ2-7,TRBV19,CASSTRQSYEQYF
15,NA,TRBJ2-5,TRBV20-1,CSASPGANTGETQYF
13,NA,TRBJ2-3,TRBV7-3,CASSSLIADTQYF
13,NA,TRBJ2-7,TRBV5-1,CASSSFGQYEQYF
14,NA,TRBJ2-7,TRBV4-2,CASSQASGTYEQYF
13,NA,TRBJ2-7,TRBV11-2,CASSTQQGYEQYF
15,NA,TRBJ2-5,TRBV18,CASSPRSGSGETQYF
15,TRBD2,TRBJ2-2,TRBV28,CASSYGLAGLVELFF
13,TRBD2,TRBJ2-7,TRBV7-8,CASSRTSGYEQYF
15,NA,TRBJ2-3,TRBV9,CASSVGGRSTDTQYF
13,NA,TRBJ2-7,TRBV5-6,CASSLNPKYEQYF
15,TRBD2,TRBJ2-1,TRBV6-2/TRBV6-3,CASSRTSGRAAEQFF
16,NA,TRBJ2-2,TRBV9,CASSVASLGHTGELFF
12,NA,TRBJ2-5,TRBV15,CATSGPKETQYF
13,NA,TRBJ1-5,TRBV19,CASSMAVNQPQHF
12,NA,TRBJ2-5,TRBV29-1,CSVVWTKETQYF
16,TRBD1,TRBJ2-1,TRBV14,CASSQAWTGPYNEQFF
14,NA,TRBJ1-3,TRBV5-1,CASSLGGTGNTIYF
15,TRBD1,TRBJ2-1,TRBV5-1,CASSSGQTSYNEQFF
14,TRBD1,TRBJ1-3,TRBV19,CASSKGQAGNTIYF
16,NA,TRBJ1-2,TRBV29-1,CSVRAAGTATNYGYTF
13,TRBD1,TRBJ1-5,TRBV2,CASSEQGDQPQHF
14,TRBD2,TRBJ2-7,TRBV7-9,CASSPSGRSYEQYF
14,NA,TRBJ1-2,TRBV6-1,CASSEDPGGYGYTF